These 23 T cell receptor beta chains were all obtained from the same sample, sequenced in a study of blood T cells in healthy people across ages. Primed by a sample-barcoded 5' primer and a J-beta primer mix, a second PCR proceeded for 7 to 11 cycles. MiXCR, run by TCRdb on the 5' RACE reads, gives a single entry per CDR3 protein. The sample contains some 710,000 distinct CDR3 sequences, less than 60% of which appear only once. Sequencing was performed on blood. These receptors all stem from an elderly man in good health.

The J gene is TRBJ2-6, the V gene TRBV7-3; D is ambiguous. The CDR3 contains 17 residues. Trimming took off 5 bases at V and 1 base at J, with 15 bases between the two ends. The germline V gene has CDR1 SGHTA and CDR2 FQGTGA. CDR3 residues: CASSPSAGRSGANVLTF. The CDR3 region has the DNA TGTGCCAGCAGCCCGAGCGCAGGAAGATCTGGGGCCAACGTCCTGACTTTC.

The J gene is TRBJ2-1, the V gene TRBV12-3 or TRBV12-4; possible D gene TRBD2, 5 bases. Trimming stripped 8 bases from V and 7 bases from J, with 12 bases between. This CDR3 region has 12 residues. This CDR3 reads CASGKGGNEQFF. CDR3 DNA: TGTGCCAGCGGGAAGGGCGGGAATGAGCAGTTCTTC.

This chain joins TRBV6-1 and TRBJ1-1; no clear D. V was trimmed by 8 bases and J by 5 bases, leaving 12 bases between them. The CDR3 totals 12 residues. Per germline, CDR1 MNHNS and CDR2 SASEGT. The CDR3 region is CASGGGRTEAFF. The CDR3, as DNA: TGTGCCAGCGGAGGCGGGAGGACTGAAGCTTTCTTT.

The CDR3: CSVLIPVTRDRGLRQYF. DNA for the CDR3: TGCAGCGTGCTCATCCCCGTAACCCGGGACAGGGGGTTGCGGCAGTACTTC. The chain links TRBV29-1 to TRBJ2-5; 11 positions match TRBD1. The ends lost 6 bases at V and 11 bases at J; junction bases unmatched: 23. Germline loops: CDR1 SQVTM, CDR2 ANQGSEA. The CDR3 spans 17 residues.

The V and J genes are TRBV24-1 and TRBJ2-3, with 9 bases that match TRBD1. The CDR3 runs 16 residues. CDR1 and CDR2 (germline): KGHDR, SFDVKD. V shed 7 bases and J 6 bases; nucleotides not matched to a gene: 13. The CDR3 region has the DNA TGTGCCACCAGCGCTACCAACAGGGGGCTGAGGGATACGCAGTATTTT. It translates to CATSATNRGLRDTQYF.

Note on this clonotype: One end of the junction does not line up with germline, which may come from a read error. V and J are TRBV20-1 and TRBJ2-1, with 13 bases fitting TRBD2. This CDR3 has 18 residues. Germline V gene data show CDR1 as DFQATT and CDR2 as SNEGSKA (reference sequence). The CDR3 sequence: CSAGDLGLAGTRRSEQFF. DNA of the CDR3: TGCAGTGCTGGAGATCTGGGACTAGCGGGAACCCGAAGAAGTGAGCAGTTCTTC.

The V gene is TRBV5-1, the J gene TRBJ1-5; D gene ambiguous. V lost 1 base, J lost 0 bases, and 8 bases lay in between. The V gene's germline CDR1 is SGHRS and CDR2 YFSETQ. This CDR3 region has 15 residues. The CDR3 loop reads CASSLNGDSNQPQHF. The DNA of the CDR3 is TGCGCCAGCAGCTTGAATGGTGATAGCAATCAGCCCCAGCATTTT.

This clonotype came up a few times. CDR3 sequence reads: CASSADTGSSGETQYF. The CDR3 DNA is TGTGCCAGCAGCGCTGATACCGGCTCCTCGGGAGAGACCCAGTACTTC. The chain uses TRBV2 and TRBJ2-5, with D hard to call. Germline V gene sequence: CDR1 SNHLY, CDR2 FYNNEI. The V end was cut by 6 bases, the J end by 4 bases, with 21 bases between. The CDR3 is made up of 16 amino acids.

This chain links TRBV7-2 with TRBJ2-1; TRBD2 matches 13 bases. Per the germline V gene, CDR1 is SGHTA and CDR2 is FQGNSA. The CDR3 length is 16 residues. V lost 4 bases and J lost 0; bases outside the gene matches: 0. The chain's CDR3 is CASSWTSGGSYNEQFF. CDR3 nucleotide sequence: TGTGCCAGCAGCTGGACTAGCGGGGGCTCCTACAATGAGCAGTTCTTC.

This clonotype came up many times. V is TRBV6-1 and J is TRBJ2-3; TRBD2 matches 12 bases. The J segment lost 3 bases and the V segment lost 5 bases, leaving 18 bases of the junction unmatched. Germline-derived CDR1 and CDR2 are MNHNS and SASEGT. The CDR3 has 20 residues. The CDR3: CASSPQTTSGRPLGTDTQYF. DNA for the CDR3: TGTGCCAGCAGTCCTCAAACTACTAGCGGGAGGCCCTTAGGTACAGATACGCAGTATTTT.

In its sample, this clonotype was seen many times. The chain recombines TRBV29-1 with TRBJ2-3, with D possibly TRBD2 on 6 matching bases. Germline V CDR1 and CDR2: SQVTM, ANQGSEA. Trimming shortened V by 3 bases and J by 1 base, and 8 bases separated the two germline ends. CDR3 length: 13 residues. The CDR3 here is CSVDERGTDTQYF. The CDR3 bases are TGCAGCGTTGACGAGCGGGGCACAGATACGCAGTATTTT.

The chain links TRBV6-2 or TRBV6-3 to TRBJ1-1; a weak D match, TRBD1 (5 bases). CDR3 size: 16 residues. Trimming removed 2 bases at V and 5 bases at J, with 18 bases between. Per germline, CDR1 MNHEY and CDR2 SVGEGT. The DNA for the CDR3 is TGTGCCAGCAGTTACGCGGGTCCGGGGGGAGCTACTGAAGCTTTCTTT. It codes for CASSYAGPGGATEAFF.

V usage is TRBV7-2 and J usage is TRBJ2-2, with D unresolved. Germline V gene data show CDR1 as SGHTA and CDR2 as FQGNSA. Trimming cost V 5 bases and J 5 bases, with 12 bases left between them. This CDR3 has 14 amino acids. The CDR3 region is CASSRTRLTGELFF. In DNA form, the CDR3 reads TGTGCCAGCAGCCGGACGCGGCTGACCGGGGAGCTGTTTTTT. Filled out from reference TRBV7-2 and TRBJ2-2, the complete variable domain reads GAGVSQSPSNKVTEKGKDVELRCDPISGHTALYWYRQSLGQGLEFLIYFQGNSAPDKSGLPSDRFSAERTGGSVSTLTIQRTQQEDSAVYLCASSRTRLTGELFFGEGSRLTVL.

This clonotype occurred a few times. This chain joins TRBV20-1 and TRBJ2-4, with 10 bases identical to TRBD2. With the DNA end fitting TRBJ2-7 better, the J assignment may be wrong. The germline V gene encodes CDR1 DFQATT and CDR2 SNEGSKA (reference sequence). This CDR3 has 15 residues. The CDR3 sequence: CSAREAAGGPYEQYF. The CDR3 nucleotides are TGCAGTGCTAGAGAGGCAGCGGGAGGGCCCTACGAGCAGTACTTC.

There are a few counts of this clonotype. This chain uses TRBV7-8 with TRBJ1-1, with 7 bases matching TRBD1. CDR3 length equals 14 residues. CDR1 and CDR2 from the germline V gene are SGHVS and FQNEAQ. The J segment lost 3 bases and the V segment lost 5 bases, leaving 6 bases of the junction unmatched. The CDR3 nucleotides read TGTGCCAGCAGCGCGGGACAGCCCTACACTGAAGCTTTCTTT. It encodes CASSAGQPYTEAFF.

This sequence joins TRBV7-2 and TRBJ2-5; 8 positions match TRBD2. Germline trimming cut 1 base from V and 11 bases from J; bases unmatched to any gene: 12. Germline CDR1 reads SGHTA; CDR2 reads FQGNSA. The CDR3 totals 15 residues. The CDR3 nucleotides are TGTGCCAGCAGCTTAGATGCTCAGGGTGAGCGGGAGCAGTACTTC. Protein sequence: CASSLDAQGEREQYF.

The CDR3 loop reads CASSFLLAGGATDTQYF. The CDR3 nucleotides read TGTGCCAGCAGCTTCTTACTAGCGGGAGGGGCAACAGATACGCAGTATTTT. This chain uses TRBV13 with TRBJ2-3; 13 bases are a match to TRBD2. J was trimmed by 3 bases and V by 3 bases; bases with no gene match: 6. The germline gives CDR1 PRHDT, CDR2 FYEKMQ (reference sequence). CDR3 length: 17 amino acids.

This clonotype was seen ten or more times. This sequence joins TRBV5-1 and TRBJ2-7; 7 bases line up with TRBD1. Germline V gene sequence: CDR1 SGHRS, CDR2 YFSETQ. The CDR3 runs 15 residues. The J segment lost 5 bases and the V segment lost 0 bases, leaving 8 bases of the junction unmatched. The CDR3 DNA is TGCGCCAGCAGCTTGGAAGGGACAGAACTTGACGAGCAGTACTTC. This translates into CASSLEGTELDEQYF.

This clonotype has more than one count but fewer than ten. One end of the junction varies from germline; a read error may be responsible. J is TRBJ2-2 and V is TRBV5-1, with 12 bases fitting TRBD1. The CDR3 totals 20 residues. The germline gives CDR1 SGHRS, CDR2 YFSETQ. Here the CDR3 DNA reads TGCGCCAGCAGCTTCCCGGGACAGGGGGCCTCAGGCTCGAACGCCGGGGAGCTGTTTTTT. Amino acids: CASSFPGQGASGSNAGELFF.

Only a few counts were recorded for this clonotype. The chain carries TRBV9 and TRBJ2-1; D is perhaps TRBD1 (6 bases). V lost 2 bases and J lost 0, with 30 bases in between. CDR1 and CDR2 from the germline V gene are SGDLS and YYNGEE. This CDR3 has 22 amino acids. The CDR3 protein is CASSVQTIVGQGVPSSYNEQFF. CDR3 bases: TGTGCCAGCAGCGTCCAAACGATCGTGGGACAAGGGGTCCCCAGCTCCTACAATGAGCAGTTCTTC.

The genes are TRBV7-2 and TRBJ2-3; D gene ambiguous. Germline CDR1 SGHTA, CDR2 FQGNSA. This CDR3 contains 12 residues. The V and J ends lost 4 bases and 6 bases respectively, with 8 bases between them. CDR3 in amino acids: CASSYLRDTQYF. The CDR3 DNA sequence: TGTGCCAGCAGCTACCTGAGGGATACGCAGTATTTT.

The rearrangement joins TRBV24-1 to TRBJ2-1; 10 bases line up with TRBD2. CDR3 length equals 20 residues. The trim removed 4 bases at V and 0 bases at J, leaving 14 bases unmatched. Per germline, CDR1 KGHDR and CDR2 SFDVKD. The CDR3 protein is CATSEGGGLAGDGSYNEQFF. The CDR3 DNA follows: TGTGCCACCAGTGAAGGAGGAGGGCTAGCGGGAGACGGCTCCTACAATGAGCAGTTCTTC.

CDR3 residues: CASGRLAGESYEQYF. The CDR3 DNA sequence: TGTGCCAGCGGACGACTAGCGGGAGAAAGTTACGAGCAGTACTTC. The chain couples TRBV28 to TRBJ2-4, with 12 bases aligning to TRBD2. The end of the DNA aligns better with TRBJ2-7, so the J call may be wrong. CDR3 length: 15 residues. Germline loops: CDR1 MDHEN, CDR2 SYDVKM.